A few counts support the clone carrying this T cell receptor beta chain. This sample was taken from a study of shared clonotypes between healthy human individuals. The CDR3 extends over 14 amino acids. V lost 1 base, J lost 0 bases, and 7 bases lay in between. Germline values: CDR1 GTSNPN, CDR2 SVGIG (reference sequence). Measured with immunoSEQ multiplex PCR; TCRdb has only the in-frame clones, and not every one. The profile shows about a million clones, 76% of them singletons. V and J are TRBV30 and TRBJ1-5; no clear D. Sequencing was done on a sample of memory CD4+ T cells sorted from blood. Regarding subset: CD45RA-negative fraction. This sequence was found in a man aged 18-30 years in good health. In DNA, the CDR3 is TGTGCCTGGAGTGACAGTTATAGCAATCAGCCCCAGCATTTT. Translation: CAWSDSYSNQPQHF. The whole variable domain, filled in from reference TRBV30 and TRBJ1-5, reads SQTIHQWPATLVQPVGSPLSLECTVEGTSNPNLYWYRQAAGRGLQLLFYSVGIGQISSEVPQNLSASRPQDRQFILSSKKLLLSDSGFYLCAWSDSYSNQPQHFGDGTRLSIL.